This TCR beta chain came from a study of CD4 T cells in relation to SARS-CoV-2 and coronaviruses. Study-level information: The restricting HLA molecule for shared crossreactive spike epitopes was mapped.

V gave up 5 bases and J gave up 5 bases, with 10 bases separating them. The germline V gene encodes CDR1 LNHNV and CDR2 YYDKDF (reference sequence). The CDR3 loop spans 13 amino acids. CD4+ T cells from unexposed donors were obtained before the COVID-19 pandemic (2011-2018). Assay used: immunoSEQ multiplex PCR; TCRdb lists only in-frame clones, some missing. This sample has 55,000 to 70,000 clones; 85% to 95% occur once, and the top ten carry approximately 0.21%. This chain connects TRBV15 to TRBJ1-5, with D maybe TRBD1 (5 bases). This receptor was identified in a human donor in good health. Sequences were obtained from naive CD4+ T cells from PBMCs. Subset noted: naive CD4+ T cells isolated by negative enrichment. CDR3 loop: CATSGLGDQPQHF. DNA for the CDR3: TGTGCCACCAGCGGATTGGGGGATCAGCCCCAGCATTTT. The full variable domain, completed using reference TRBV15 and TRBJ1-5, is DAMVIQNPRYQVTQFGKPVTLSCSQTLNHNVMYWYQQKSSQAPKLLFHYYDKDFNNEADTPDNFQSRRPNTSFCFLDIRSPGLGDTAMYLCATSGLGDQPQHFGDGTRLSIL.